Each of the 7 T cell receptor beta chains below was sequenced from the same sample in a study of T-cell memory formation after mild COVID-19. TCRdb called the 5' RACE reads again in MiXCR, with one record for every CDR3 protein. The profile covers approximately 200,000 distinct CDR3 sequences, with 16% appearing a single time and about 2.1% taken by the ten largest. The sequencing input was PBMCs or a T cell subset sorted from them (not recorded which). The receptors were gathered from an adult woman who had mild COVID-19 (a few samples of this study predate the infection). Cell type and time point are not known.

This clonotype has only a few counts. This chain connects TRBV7-2 to TRBJ2-2; 7 nucleotides agree with TRBD1. Per germline, CDR1 SGHTA and CDR2 FQGNSA. There are 15 residues in the CDR3. V shed 8 bases, J shed 4 bases, and the junction held 10 bases outside the gene matches. The CDR3 is CASGTGTVTTGELFF. Written as DNA, the CDR3 is TGTGCCAGCGGAACCGGGACAGTGACCACCGGGGAGCTGTTTTTT.

Here the CDR3 DNA reads TGTGCCAGCAGCTTAGTGACGATGAGGGGGAATGGGGCCAACGTCCTGACTTTC. Its translation is CASSLVTMRGNGANVLTF. The rearrangement joins TRBV7-2 to TRBJ2-6; tentatively, D is TRBD1 (6 bases). CDR3 size: 18 residues. The V end was cut by 1 base, the J end by 3 bases, with 16 bases between. Germline lookup yields CDR1 SGHTA and CDR2 FQGNSA.

This clonotype was picked up a small number of times. The chain has TRBV11-3 and TRBJ2-1, with 9 bases identical to TRBD2. The ends lost 4 bases at V and 6 bases at J; junction bases unmatched: 7. CDR1 and CDR2 (germline): SGHNT, YENEEA. The CDR3 is 15 residues long. Here the CDR3 DNA reads TGTGCCAGCAGCTCCGCGCGGGGGGGCTTCAATGAGCAGTTCTTC. Protein: CASSSARGGFNEQFF.

This clonotype was seen only a few times. The chain joins TRBV20-1 to TRBJ2-7; 8 nucleotides align to TRBD2. Germline assignment: CDR1 DFQATT and CDR2 SNEGSKA (reference sequence). This CDR3 region has 15 residues. V was pared by 6 bases and J by 6 bases, with 16 bases of the junction left unmatched. This chain's CDR3 is CSASLPAGVPGEQYF. The CDR3 nucleotides are TGCAGTGCGAGCCTCCCAGCGGGGGTACCTGGCGAGCAGTACTTC.

This clonotype was seen a few times. The chain recombines TRBV20-1 with TRBJ2-5; D is undetermined. CDR1 DFQATT and CDR2 SNEGSKA come from the germline V gene (reference sequence). The CDR3 spans 13 residues. The V and J ends lost 1 base and 0 bases respectively, with 6 bases between them. The CDR3 sequence is CSARVGYQETQYF. CDR3 in DNA: TGCAGTGCTAGAGTCGGTTACCAAGAGACCCAGTACTTC.

V usage is TRBV29-1 and J usage is TRBJ2-5, with D unclear. Trimming pared 7 bases from V and 1 base from J, leaving 16 bases between. This CDR3 region has 14 residues. Germline V lookup: CDR1 SQVTM, CDR2 ANQGSEA. CDR3 nucleotides: TGCAGCGCTAGTTTGACTCTCCTCCAAGAGACCCAGTACTTC. Encoded protein: CSASLTLLQETQYF. The whole variable domain, remainder taken from reference TRBV29-1 and TRBJ2-5, is SAVISQKPSRDICQRGTSLTIQCQVDSQVTMMFWYRQQPGQSLTLIATANQGSEATYESGFVIDKFPISRPNLTFSTLTVSNMSPEDSSIYLCSASLTLLQETQYFGPGTRLLVL.

The chain couples TRBV20-1 to TRBJ1-1; D remains unclear. The CDR3 length is 12 residues. CDR1 is DFQATT, CDR2 SNEGSKA, per germline (reference sequence). V gave up 0 bases and J gave up 1 base, with 3 bases separating them. The CDR3 loop is CSAREPNTEAFF. CDR3 nucleotides: TGCAGTGCTAGAGAGCCGAACACTGAAGCTTTCTTT.